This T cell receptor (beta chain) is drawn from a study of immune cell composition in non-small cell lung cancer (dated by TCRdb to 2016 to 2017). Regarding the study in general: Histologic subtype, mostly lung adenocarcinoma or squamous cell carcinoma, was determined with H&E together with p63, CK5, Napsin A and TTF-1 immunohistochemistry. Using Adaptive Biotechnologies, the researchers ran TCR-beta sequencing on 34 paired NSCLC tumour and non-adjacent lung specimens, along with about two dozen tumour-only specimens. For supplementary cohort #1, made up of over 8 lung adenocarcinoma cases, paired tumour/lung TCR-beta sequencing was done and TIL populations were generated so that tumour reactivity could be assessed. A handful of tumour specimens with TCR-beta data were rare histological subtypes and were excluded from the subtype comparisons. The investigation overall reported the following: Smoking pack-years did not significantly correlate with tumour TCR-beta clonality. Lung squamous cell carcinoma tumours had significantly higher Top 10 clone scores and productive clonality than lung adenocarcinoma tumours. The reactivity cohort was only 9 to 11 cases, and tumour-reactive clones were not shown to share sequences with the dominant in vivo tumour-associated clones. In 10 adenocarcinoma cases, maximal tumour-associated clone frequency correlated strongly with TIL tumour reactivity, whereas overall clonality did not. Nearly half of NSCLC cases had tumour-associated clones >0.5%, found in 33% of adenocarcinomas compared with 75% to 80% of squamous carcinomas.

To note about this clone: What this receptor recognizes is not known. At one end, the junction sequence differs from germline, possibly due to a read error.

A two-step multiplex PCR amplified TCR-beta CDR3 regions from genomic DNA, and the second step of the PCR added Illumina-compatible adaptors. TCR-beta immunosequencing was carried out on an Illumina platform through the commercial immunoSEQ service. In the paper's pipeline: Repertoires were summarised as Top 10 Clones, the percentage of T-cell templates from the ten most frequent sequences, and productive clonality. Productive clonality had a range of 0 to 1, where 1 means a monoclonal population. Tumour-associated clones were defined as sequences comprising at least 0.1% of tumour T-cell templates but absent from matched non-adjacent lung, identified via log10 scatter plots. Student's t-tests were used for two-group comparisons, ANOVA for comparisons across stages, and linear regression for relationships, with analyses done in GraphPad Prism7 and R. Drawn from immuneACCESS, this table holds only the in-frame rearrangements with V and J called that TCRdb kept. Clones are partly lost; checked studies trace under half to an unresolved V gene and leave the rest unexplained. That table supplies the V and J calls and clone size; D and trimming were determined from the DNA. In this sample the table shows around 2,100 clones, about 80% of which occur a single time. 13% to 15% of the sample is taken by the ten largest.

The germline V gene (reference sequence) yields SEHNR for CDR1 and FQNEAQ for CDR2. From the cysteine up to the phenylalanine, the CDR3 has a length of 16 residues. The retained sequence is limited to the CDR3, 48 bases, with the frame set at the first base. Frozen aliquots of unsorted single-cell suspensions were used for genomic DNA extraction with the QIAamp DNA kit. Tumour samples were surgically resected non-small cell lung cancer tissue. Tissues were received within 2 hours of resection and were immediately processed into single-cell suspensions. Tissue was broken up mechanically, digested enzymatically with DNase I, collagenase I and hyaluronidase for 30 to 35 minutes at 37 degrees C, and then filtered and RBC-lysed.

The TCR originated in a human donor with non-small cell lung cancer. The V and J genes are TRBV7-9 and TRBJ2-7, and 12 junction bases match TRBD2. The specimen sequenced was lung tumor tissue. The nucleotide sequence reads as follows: TGTGACAGCAGCCGAGCTGGGGGACTAGCGGGTTCTGAGCAGTACTTC. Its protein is CDSSRAGGLAGSEQYF.